This is a list of T cell receptor beta chains from one sample in a study of blood T cell repertoires in COVID-19. Assay used: immunoSEQ multiplex PCR; TCRdb lists only in-frame clones, some missing. The data contain approximately 140,000 clones, around 87% of them singletons. The sequenced material came from peripheral blood. Source of these receptors: a man older than 75 with acute or convalescent COVID-19. CDR3s include the opening cysteine and the closing phenylalanine or tryptophan. The order of the fields is V gene, CDR3 protein.

>TRBV5-1
CASSLAQGGAEAFF
>TRBV5-1
CASTTGGTTSGNTIYF
>TRBV30
CAWSVGSGTGGANGYTF
>TRBV29-1
CSVSGHLNSYEQYF
>TRBV28
CASRPPRGVGTEAFF
>TRBV24-1
CATQGWGDTQYF
>TRBV7-9
CASSSTTGVTEAFF
>TRBV10-3
CAISEDRVVGYTF
>TRBV19
CASSITQGAEGEKLFF
>TRBV28
CASSPGVQETQYF
>TRBV19
CATRTAYNSPLHF
>TRBV11-3
CASSLVGFNEQFF
>TRBV19
CASSTRPGTGAYEQYF
>TRBV5-1
CASSSGTSGLYDHYEQYF
>TRBV6-5
CASSYSLGGTQYF
>TRBV29-1
CSVERGNTIYF
>TRBV5-6
CASSLSTGRTDTQYF
>TRBV11-2
CASSLPLGPSETQYF
>TRBV19
CASTPPGRIHNEQFF
>TRBV5-1
CASSLSLSGRLNEQFF
>TRBV20-1
CSASTGVSYGYTF
>TRBV9
CASSVGLAGETQYF
>TRBV7-8
CASSRYRELQFF
>TRBV5-4
CASSGGWPGTEAFF
>TRBV2
CASTDRRNTEAFF
>TRBV28
CASLTPGIGYGYTF
>TRBV4-1
CASSRPPQAGGGNTIYF
>TRBV4-1
CASSQDAGGSYNEQFF
>TRBV5-1
CASSRGWGGDTDTQYF
>TRBV5-4
CASLTQTGTGSVEQYF
>TRBV10-3
CAISESGQGAGEKLFF
>TRBV5-6
CASSLRRRNTEAFF
>TRBV11-2
CASSLVAYSGQSYEQYF
>TRBV10-2
CASSEKYRDVSGNTIYF
>TRBV11-3
CASSLGAHSAGLSGELFF
>TRBV10-3
CAISAGGFEAFF
>TRBV3-1/TRBV3-2
CASSFTGVGEQFF
>TRBV5-1
CASSSRDSQNSPLHF
>TRBV27
CASSAGTGSNQPQHF
>TRBV10-3
CAISEGQGAQETQYF
>TRBV6-4
CASSDGRLGEQFF
>TRBV18
CASSPTVGAGVGTGELFF
>TRBV10-1
CASSEGTGHNEQFF
>TRBV28
CASSFGGRVDEQFF
>TRBV5-1
CASSPGSSGANVLTF
>TRBV6-2/TRBV6-3
CASSPGNSNYGYTF
>TRBV28
CASSRRQGKHF
>TRBV6-2/TRBV6-3
CASNPSPTVYKQYF
>TRBV30
CAWSLGYNYGYTF
>TRBV19
CASSIEQYYEQYF
>TRBV18
CASSLQGADGELFF
>TRBV5-4
CASSFGGSNQPQHF
>TRBV5-1
CASKRGEKETQYF
>TRBV6-5
CASRSASGSTDTQYF
>TRBV23-1
CASSQSGQGYEQYF
>TRBV19
CASNVGARSYGYTF
>TRBV5-1
CASRDGQMASTDTQYF